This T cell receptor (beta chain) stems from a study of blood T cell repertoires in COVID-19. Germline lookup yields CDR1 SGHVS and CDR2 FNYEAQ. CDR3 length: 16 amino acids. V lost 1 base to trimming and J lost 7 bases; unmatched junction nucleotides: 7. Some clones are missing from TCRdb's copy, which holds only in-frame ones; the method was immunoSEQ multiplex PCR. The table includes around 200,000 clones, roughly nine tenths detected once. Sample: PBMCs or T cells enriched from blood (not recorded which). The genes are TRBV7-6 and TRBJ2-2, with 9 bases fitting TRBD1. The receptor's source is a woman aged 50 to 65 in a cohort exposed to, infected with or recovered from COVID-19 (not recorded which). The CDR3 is CASSLEQTGGGGELFF. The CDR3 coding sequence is TGTGCCAGCAGCTTAGAGCAGACAGGGGGAGGCGGGGAGCTGTTTTTT.